This T cell receptor beta chain was profiled in a study of blood T cell repertoires in COVID-19. Data came from immunoSEQ multiplex PCR; TCRdb stores just in-frame clones and leaves some out. The data contain around 430,000 clones, more than 70% of them seen just once; the ten biggest clones take up 10% to 15%. V gave up 3 bases and J gave up 3 bases; unmatched junction bases: 8. The germline CDR1 and CDR2 sequences are KGHSH and LQKENI. The CDR3 is 15 residues long. Sequenced input: peripheral blood. The origin of this receptor is a woman between 50 and 59 years old with COVID-19, enrolled during active disease. The V call is TRBV18, the J call TRBJ2-7; 7 bases fit TRBD1. The CDR3 sequence is CASSPPTGKGYEQYF. The CDR3 nucleotides read TGTGCCAGCTCACCCCCGACAGGGAAAGGCTACGAGCAGTACTTC.